These 32 T cell receptor beta chains share one sample of origin, sequenced in a study of identical twins. TCRdb ran MiXCR on the 5' RACE reads and lists one entry per CDR3 protein. This sample has approximately 490,000 distinct CDR3 sequences; under 25% occur once, and the top ten carry about 0.48%. The data were also submitted as part of a second study, on yellow fever vaccine responses in identical twins.

The specimen sequenced was CD4+ T cells sorted from blood. Source of these receptors: a young woman in good health.

This chain connects TRBV3-1 to TRBJ2-1; TRBD2 might be the D (6 bases). Trimming took off 1 base at V and 8 bases at J, with 15 bases between the two ends. Per the germline V gene, CDR1 is LGHDT and CDR2 is YNNKEL (reference sequence). This CDR3 has 15 residues. The CDR3 bases are TGTGCCAGCAGCCAAGGGGGACTCTCGTGGGATGAGCAGTTCTTC. Residues: CASSQGGLSWDEQFF.

This chain links TRBV7-6 with TRBJ2-1, with D possibly matching TRBD2 (5 bases). With 1 base removed from V and 0 bases from J, the gap between germline ends came to 16 bases. From germline, CDR1 is SGHVS and CDR2 FNYEAQ. The CDR3 extends over 18 amino acids. CDR3 DNA sequence: TGTGCCAGCAGCTTAGGACTAAGGGATAGGAGCTCCTACAATGAGCAGTTCTTC. This sequence encodes CASSLGLRDRSSYNEQFF.

This chain uses TRBV3-1 with TRBJ2-5; D uncertain. Trimming took off 0 bases at V and 4 bases at J, with 15 bases between the two ends. The CDR3 is made up of 16 amino acids. Germline V gene data show CDR1 as LGHDT and CDR2 as YNNKEL (reference sequence). The CDR3 DNA is TGTGCCAGCAGCCAAGACCTCGTTACCCTACCAGAGACCCAGTACTTC. This gives the protein CASSQDLVTLPETQYF.

This clonotype was seen a few times. This rearrangement joins TRBV4-1 to TRBJ2-2; TRBD2 matches at 13 bases. Germline CDR1 is MGHRA and CDR2 is YSYEKL. V shed 5 bases and J 4 bases; nucleotides not matched to a gene: 10. This CDR3 spans 18 amino acids. Here the CDR3 reads CASSYGTSGTRGTGELFF. DNA for the CDR3: TGCGCCAGCAGCTACGGGACTAGCGGGACCCGGGGCACCGGGGAGCTGTTTTTT.

V usage is TRBV7-3 and J usage is TRBJ2-1; either TRBD1 or TRBD2 may fit D (5 bases each). V was pared by 5 bases and J by 8 bases, with 16 bases between. Germline-derived CDR1 and CDR2 are SGHTA and FQGTGA. CDR3 length: 14 amino acids. This CDR3 is CASSPLGEGDEQFF. CDR3 in DNA: TGTGCCAGCAGCCCGCTGGGGGAAGGGGATGAGCAGTTCTTC.

This clonotype appeared a few times. The gene calls are TRBV5-1 and TRBJ2-7, with 7 nucleotides matching TRBD1. The germline gives CDR1 SGHRS, CDR2 YFSETQ. The CDR3 consists of 13 residues. The V and J ends lost 4 bases and 7 bases, in that order; junction bases with no gene match: 8. The CDR3 protein is CASSTGTVREQYF. In DNA, the CDR3 is TGCGCCAGCAGCACCGGGACAGTGAGGGAGCAGTACTTC.

This clonotype has more than one count but fewer than ten. The chain links TRBV6-5 to TRBJ1-1, with D possibly being TRBD1 (5 bases). Germline loops: CDR1 MNHEY, CDR2 SVGAGI. V lost 5 bases and J 0 bases, leaving 10 bases between the germline ends. The CDR3 has 14 residues. The DNA of the CDR3 is TGTGCCAGCAGTATCGAGGGACTGAACACTGAAGCTTTCTTT. Translated, it gives CASSIEGLNTEAFF.

This clonotype was recorded only once. The V and J genes are TRBV6-2 or TRBV6-3 and TRBJ2-6, with TRBD1 matching 10 bases. Per germline, CDR1 MNHEY and CDR2 SVGEGT. J lost 0 bases, V lost 2 bases, and 22 bases had no gene match. The length of the CDR3 is 24 residues. In DNA form, the CDR3 reads TGTGCCAGCAGTTACGCCCATCCACGGGACAGGGGCCTCTCCGGGAACTCTGGGGCCAACGTCCTGACTTTC. Protein: CASSYAHPRDRGLSGNSGANVLTF.

In this sample, this clonotype turned up a few times. In DNA, the CDR3 is TGTGCCAGCAGCACGACGAGATGGGACAGGGCTTACAATGAGCAGTTCTTC. Its protein is CASSTTRWDRAYNEQFF. The chain employs TRBV7-2 and TRBJ2-1; 9 positions agree with TRBD1. The germline V gene has CDR1 SGHTA and CDR2 FQGNSA. V dropped 5 bases and J dropped 4; count of bases not matched to a gene: 12. The CDR3 extends over 17 amino acids.

This rearrangement joins TRBV24-1 to TRBJ1-2; 9 bases map to TRBD1. CDR3 length: 15 residues. Germline loops: CDR1 KGHDR, CDR2 SFDVKD. V lost 3 bases to trimming and J lost 4 bases; unmatched junction nucleotides: 5. CDR3 region: CATSDTGGAAYGYTF. As DNA, the CDR3 is TGTGCCACCAGTGATACAGGGGGCGCGGCCTATGGCTACACCTTC.

Only a few counts were recorded for this clonotype. The gene calls are TRBV28 and TRBJ1-5, with D possibly matching TRBD1 (5 bases). The germline V gene has CDR1 MDHEN and CDR2 SYDVKM. CDR3 length: 11 amino acids. Trimming shortened V by 2 bases and J by 15 bases, and 11 bases separated the two germline ends. The CDR3, as DNA: TGTGCCAGCAGTTTAGGGACCCATTGGCATTTT. Its translation is CASSLGTHWHF.

In its sample, this clonotype was seen a few times. J is TRBJ2-4 and V is TRBV7-3, with D perhaps matching TRBD2 (6 bases). Deletions cut 0 bases from V and 0 bases from J, with 18 bases between. Per the germline V gene, CDR1 is SGHTA and CDR2 is FQGTGA. The CDR3 is 19 residues long. The CDR3 DNA is TGTGCCAGCAGCTTAACGGGTCGGTTGGCTAGCGAAGCCAAAAACATTCAGTACTTC. It encodes CASSLTGRLASEAKNIQYF.

The genes are TRBV24-1 and TRBJ2-3; 9 bases are a match to TRBD2. The germline CDR1 and CDR2 sequences are KGHDR and SFDVKD. The CDR3 consists of 15 residues. V was pared by 8 bases and J by 2 bases, with 7 bases of the junction left unmatched. The CDR3 loop is CATMRAGGPTDTQYF. Written as DNA, the CDR3 is TGTGCCACCATGCGAGCGGGGGGACCCACAGATACGCAGTATTTT.

The chain carries TRBV5-1 and TRBJ1-1; maybe TRBD1 (5 bases). With 4 bases removed from V and 0 bases from J, the gap between germline ends came to 13 bases. Germline CDR1 SGHRS, CDR2 YFSETQ. The CDR3 has 15 amino acids. The CDR3 spells CASSTHGGMNTEAFF. CDR3 sequence (DNA): TGCGCCAGCAGCACCCACGGGGGAATGAACACTGAAGCTTTCTTT.

This clonotype appeared many times. This sequence joins TRBV12-3 or TRBV12-4 and TRBJ2-1; D unclear. The V gene lost 1 base and the J gene lost 10 bases, with 11 bases spanning the gap. The CDR3 runs 13 residues. The CDR3 spells CASSLVPGSEQFF. The CDR3 bases are TGTGCCAGCAGTTTAGTCCCGGGTTCAGAGCAGTTCTTC.

This clonotype was found a few times. V gene TRBV5-6 combines with J gene TRBJ2-7; TRBD1 aligns across 7 bases. The CDR3 sequence is 12 residues long. Per germline, CDR1 SGHDT and CDR2 YYEEEE. Trimming removed 6 bases from V and 6 bases from J; junction bases left unmatched: 6. In DNA, the CDR3 is TGTGCCAGCACCCGGGACAGAATCGAGCAGTACTTC. This sequence encodes CASTRDRIEQYF.

The gene calls are TRBV7-9 and TRBJ2-5, with D hard to call. Germline CDR1 is SEHNR and CDR2 is FQNEAQ (reference sequence). The V end lost 3 bases, the J end lost 3 bases, and 8 bases lay between the germline ends. The CDR3 contains 13 residues. Here the CDR3 reads CASSFFGEETQYF. DNA for the CDR3: TGTGCCAGCAGCTTTTTTGGGGAAGAGACCCAGTACTTC.

This clonotype was counted only a few times. The chain has TRBV11-1 and TRBJ2-2, with 12 bases lining up with TRBD1. Trimming at V came to 0 bases and at J to 3 bases, leaving 14 bases not matched to a gene. Germline V gives CDR1 SGHAT, CDR2 FQDESV (reference sequence). This CDR3 is built from 21 residues. Here the CDR3 reads CASSLALIVGQGARHTGELFF. CDR3 nucleotide sequence: TGTGCCAGCAGCTTAGCGCTAATCGTGGGACAGGGGGCGCGACACACCGGGGAGCTGTTTTTT. Based on the CDR3 plus reference TRBV11-1 and TRBJ2-2, the full variable domain is EAEVAQSPRYKITEKSQAVAFWCDPISGHATLYWYRQILGQGPELLVQFQDESVVDDSQLPKDRFSAERLKGVDSTLKIQPAELGDSAMYLCASSLALIVGQGARHTGELFFGEGSRLTVL.

In its sample, this clonotype was seen a few times. This chain links TRBV5-6 with TRBJ2-5, with D possibly TRBD1 on 5 matching bases. The CDR3 is made up of 13 amino acids. V was cut by 2 bases and J by 5 bases, with 10 bases left in between. Germline CDR1 reads SGHDT; CDR2 reads YYEEEE. As DNA, the CDR3 is TGTGCCAGCAGCTTCAGGGTTTACGAGACCCAGTACTTC. Encoded protein: CASSFRVYETQYF.

This clonotype was detected a few times. The chain is built from TRBV7-9 and TRBJ2-1, with 10 bases identical to TRBD2. The CDR3 spans 15 residues. CDR1 and CDR2 (germline): SEHNR, FQNEAQ (reference sequence). The V segment lost 5 bases and the J segment 1 base; nucleotides outside the gene matches: 2. This CDR3 is CASSHSGRSYNEQFF. CDR3 nucleotides: TGTGCCAGCAGCCATAGCGGGAGGTCCTACAATGAGCAGTTCTTC.

This chain uses TRBV12-3 or TRBV12-4 with TRBJ2-5; D uncertain. The V end was cut by 5 bases, the J end by 3 bases, with 19 bases between. This CDR3 contains 16 residues. The CDR3 loop reads CASSTGSFIVEETQYF. CDR3 nucleotide sequence: TGTGCCAGCAGTACGGGCTCCTTTATCGTCGAAGAGACCCAGTACTTC.

This clonotype was counted a few times. The J gene is TRBJ2-1, the V gene TRBV12-3 or TRBV12-4, with TRBD2 identical over 13 bases. CDR3 length: 16 residues. The V segment lost 6 bases and the J segment 2 bases; nucleotides outside the gene matches: 4. The CDR3 region is CASRPTSGGTYNEQFF. CDR3 sequence (DNA): TGTGCCAGCAGACCGACTAGCGGGGGGACCTACAATGAGCAGTTCTTC.

The chain couples TRBV6-1 to TRBJ2-1; weak D call: TRBD1 (5 bases). The CDR3 is 16 amino acids. V lost 6 bases and J 1 base, leaving 16 bases between the germline ends. Germline CDR1 reads MNHNS; CDR2 reads SASEGT. CDR3 coding DNA: TGTGCCAGCAGGGCTGTAGGGGTAAAGTCCTACAATGAGCAGTTCTTC. This codes for CASRAVGVKSYNEQFF.

This clonotype was picked up a small number of times. The chain links TRBV6-1 to TRBJ2-5; TRBD1 matches 10 bases. The CDR3 is 15 residues long. The V gene end was trimmed by 7 bases and the J gene end by 0 bases; junction bases not matched to a gene: 5. Germline assignment: CDR1 MNHNS and CDR2 SASEGT. The CDR3 DNA is TGTGCCAGCACACGGACAGGGGGTAACCAAGAGACCCAGTACTTC. Protein product: CASTRTGGNQETQYF.

The chain carries TRBV12-3 or TRBV12-4 and TRBJ1-4, with TRBD1 matching over 10 bases. The V segment lost 5 bases and the J segment 3 bases; nucleotides outside the gene matches: 3. This CDR3 is built from 15 residues. In DNA form, the CDR3 reads TGTGCCAGCAGTCTCGGACAGGGGGCTAATGAAAAACTGTTTTTT. The encoded protein is CASSLGQGANEKLFF.

This clonotype was detected many times. A read error may account for a junction end that differs from germline. The chain carries TRBV5-1 and TRBJ2-2; 9 nucleotides line up with TRBD1. Looked up from germline, CDR1 is SGHRS and CDR2 is YFSETQ. The CDR3 is 15 residues long. The CDR3 nucleotides are TGTGCCAGCAGCCTGGGACAGGGGAACACCGGGGAGCTGTTTTTT. Translation gives CASSLGQGNTGELFF.

The chain joins TRBV28 to TRBJ2-4; D might be TRBD1 or TRBD2, each matching 5 bases. This CDR3 has 14 amino acids. Trimming cost V 2 bases and J 9 bases, with 14 bases left between them. Per germline, CDR1 MDHEN and CDR2 SYDVKM. The CDR3 reads CASSLQGRLGIQYF. The DNA for the CDR3 is TGTGCCAGCAGTTTACAGGGACGGTTGGGCATTCAGTACTTC. Drawing the rest from reference TRBV28 and TRBJ2-4, the complete variable domain is DVKVTQSSRYLVKRTGEKVFLECVQDMDHENMFWYRQDPGLGLRLIYFSYDVKMKEKGDIPEGYSVSREKKERFSLILESASTNQTSMYLCASSLQGRLGIQYFGAGTRLSVL.

For the CDR3, the DNA is TGCAGTGCCTACAGGGGTAATGAGCAGTTCTTC. It translates to CSAYRGNEQFF. This rearrangement joins TRBV20-1 to TRBJ2-1; 7 bases line up with TRBD1. In germline, CDR1 is DFQATT, CDR2 SNEGSKA (reference sequence). This CDR3 is 11 amino acids long. The ends lost 6 bases at V and 7 bases at J; junction bases unmatched: 3.

This chain connects TRBV11-2 to TRBJ2-1; no clear D. Trimming pared 4 bases from V and 1 base from J, leaving 11 bases between. CDR3 length: 15 amino acids. Germline CDR1 reads SGHAT; CDR2 reads FQNNGV. The CDR3: CASSSRRMSYNEQFF. The CDR3 DNA follows: TGTGCCAGCAGCTCCCGTAGGATGTCCTACAATGAGCAGTTCTTC.

V and J are TRBV10-3 and TRBJ2-3, with 9 bases identical to TRBD2. J was trimmed by 6 bases and V by 4 bases; bases with no gene match: 17. Germline lookup yields CDR1 ENHRY and CDR2 SYGVKD. The CDR3 spans 18 residues. The CDR3: CAISALSGGRGSYDTQYF. The CDR3 nucleotides are TGTGCCATCAGTGCGCTTAGCGGGGGACGGGGGAGCTACGATACGCAGTATTTT.

V and J are TRBV3-1 and TRBJ2-2, with 7 bases lining up with TRBD1. Germline CDR1 reads LGHDT; CDR2 reads YNNKEL (reference sequence). With 3 bases clipped from V and 7 bases from J, the junction kept 2 bases outside the gene matches. There are 13 residues in the CDR3. The CDR3 sequence is CASSQQGVGELFF. CDR3 coding DNA: TGTGCCAGCAGCCAGCAGGGGGTCGGGGAGCTGTTTTTT. The variable domain in full, completed from reference TRBV3-1 and TRBJ2-2, reads DTAVSQTPKYLVTQMGNDKSIKCEQNLGHDTMYWYKQDSKKFLKIMFSYNNKELIINETVPNRFSPKSPDKAHLNLHINSLELGDSAVYFCASSQQGVGELFFGEGSRLTVL.

The chain joins TRBV5-1 to TRBJ2-5; unclear D gene. V gave up 2 bases and J gave up 5 bases, with 13 bases separating them. The germline gives CDR1 SGHRS, CDR2 YFSETQ. There are 14 residues in the CDR3. The CDR3: CASSFNSQSETQYF. CDR3 DNA sequence: TGCGCCAGCAGCTTTAACAGCCAGTCGGAGACCCAGTACTTC.